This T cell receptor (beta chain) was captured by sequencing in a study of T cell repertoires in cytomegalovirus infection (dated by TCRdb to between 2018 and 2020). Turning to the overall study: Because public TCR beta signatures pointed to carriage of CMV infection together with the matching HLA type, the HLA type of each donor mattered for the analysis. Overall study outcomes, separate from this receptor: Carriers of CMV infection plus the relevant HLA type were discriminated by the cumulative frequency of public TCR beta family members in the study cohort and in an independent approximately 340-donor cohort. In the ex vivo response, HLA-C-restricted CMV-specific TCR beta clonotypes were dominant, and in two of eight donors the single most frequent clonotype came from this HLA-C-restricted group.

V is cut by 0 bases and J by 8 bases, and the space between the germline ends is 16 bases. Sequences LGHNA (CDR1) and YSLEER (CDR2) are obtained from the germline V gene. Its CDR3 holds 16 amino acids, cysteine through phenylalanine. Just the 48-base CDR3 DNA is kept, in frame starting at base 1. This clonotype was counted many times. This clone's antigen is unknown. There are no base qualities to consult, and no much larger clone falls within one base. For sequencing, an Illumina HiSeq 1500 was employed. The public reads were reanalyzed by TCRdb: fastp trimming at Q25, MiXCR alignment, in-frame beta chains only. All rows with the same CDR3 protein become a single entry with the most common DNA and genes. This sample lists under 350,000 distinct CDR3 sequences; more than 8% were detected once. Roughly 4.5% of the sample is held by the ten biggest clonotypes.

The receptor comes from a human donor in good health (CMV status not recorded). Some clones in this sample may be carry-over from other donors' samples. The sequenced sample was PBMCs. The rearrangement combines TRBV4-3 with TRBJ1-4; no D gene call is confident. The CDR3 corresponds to CASSQELGFPSEKLFF. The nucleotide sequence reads TGCGCCAGCAGCCAAGAATTGGGATTTCCAAGCGAAAAACTGTTTTTT.